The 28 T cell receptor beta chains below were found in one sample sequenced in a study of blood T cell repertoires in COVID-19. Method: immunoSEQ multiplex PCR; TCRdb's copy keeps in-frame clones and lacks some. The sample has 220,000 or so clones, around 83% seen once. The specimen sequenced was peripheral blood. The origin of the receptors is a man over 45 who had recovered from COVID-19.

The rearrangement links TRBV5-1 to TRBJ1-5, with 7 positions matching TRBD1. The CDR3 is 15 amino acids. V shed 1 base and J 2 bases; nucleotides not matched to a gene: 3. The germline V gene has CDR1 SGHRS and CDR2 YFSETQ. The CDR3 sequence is CASSLQGGGNQPQHF. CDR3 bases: TGCGCCAGCAGCTTGCAGGGGGGAGGCAATCAGCCCCAGCATTTT. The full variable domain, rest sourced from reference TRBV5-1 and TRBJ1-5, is KAGVTQTPRYLIKTRGQQVTLSCSPISGHRSVSWYQQTPGQGLQFLFEYFSETQRNKGNFPGRFSGRQFSNSRSEMNVSTLELGDSALYLCASSLQGGGNQPQHFGDGTRLSIL.

The CDR3 coding sequence is TGTGCCAGCAGAAAACCGGGACAGGGGGCGGGTGAAGCTTTCTTT. Its translation is CASRKPGQGAGEAFF. The chain combines TRBV6-5 with TRBJ1-1, with 12 positions matching TRBD1. Germline V CDR1 and CDR2: MNHEY, SVGAGI. V shed 6 bases, J shed 7 bases, and the junction held 9 bases outside the gene matches. The CDR3 has 15 residues.

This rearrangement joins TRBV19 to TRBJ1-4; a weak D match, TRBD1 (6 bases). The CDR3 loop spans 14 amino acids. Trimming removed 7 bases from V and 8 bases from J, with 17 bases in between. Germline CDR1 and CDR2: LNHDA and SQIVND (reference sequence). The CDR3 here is CASTFDRSREKLFF. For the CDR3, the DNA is TGTGCCAGTACCTTTGACAGGAGCCGCGAAAAACTGTTTTTT.

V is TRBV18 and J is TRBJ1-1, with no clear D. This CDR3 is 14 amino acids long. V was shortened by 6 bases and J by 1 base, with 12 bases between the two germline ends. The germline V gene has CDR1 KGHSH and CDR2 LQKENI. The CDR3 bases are TGTGCCAGCTCCCCGACACACAGGAACACTGAAGCTTTCTTT. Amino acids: CASSPTHRNTEAFF. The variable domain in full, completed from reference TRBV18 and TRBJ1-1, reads NAGVMQNPRHLVRRRGQEARLRCSPMKGHSHVYWYRQLPEEGLKFMVYLQKENIIDESGMPKERFSAEFPKEGPSILRIQQVVRGDSAAYFCASSPTHRNTEAFFGQGTRLTVV.

CDR3 DNA: TGTGCCACCAGCACGCCGGCTAGCGGGAGGAGGGGGTACCAAGAGACCCAGTACTTC. Translation gives CATSTPASGRRGYQETQYF. The rearrangement uses TRBV15 and TRBJ2-5, with 11 bases matching TRBD2. The V gene's germline CDR1 is LNHNV and CDR2 YYDKDF (reference sequence). Losses at the gene ends were 4 bases for V and 0 bases for J; bases not matched to a gene: 13. This CDR3 has 19 amino acids.

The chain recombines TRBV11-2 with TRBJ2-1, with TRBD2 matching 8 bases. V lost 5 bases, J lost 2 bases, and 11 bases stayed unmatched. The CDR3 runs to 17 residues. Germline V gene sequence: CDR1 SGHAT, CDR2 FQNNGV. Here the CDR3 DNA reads TGTGCCAGCAGCCAGACTATAGCGGGACCTCCCTACAATGAGCAGTTCTTC. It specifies CASSQTIAGPPYNEQFF.

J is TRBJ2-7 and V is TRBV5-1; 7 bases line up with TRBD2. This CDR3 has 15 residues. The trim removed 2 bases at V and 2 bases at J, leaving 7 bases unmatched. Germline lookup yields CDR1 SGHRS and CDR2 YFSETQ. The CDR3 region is CASSFQAGRPYEQYF. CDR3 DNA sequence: TGCGCCAGCAGCTTTCAAGCGGGGAGACCCTACGAGCAGTACTTC.

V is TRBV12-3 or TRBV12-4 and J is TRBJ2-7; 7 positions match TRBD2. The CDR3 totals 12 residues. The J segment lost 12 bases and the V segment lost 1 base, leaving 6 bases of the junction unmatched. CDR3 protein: CASSLVAGVLYF. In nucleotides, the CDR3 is TGTGCCAGCAGTTTAGTTGCGGGAGTTCTGTACTTC.

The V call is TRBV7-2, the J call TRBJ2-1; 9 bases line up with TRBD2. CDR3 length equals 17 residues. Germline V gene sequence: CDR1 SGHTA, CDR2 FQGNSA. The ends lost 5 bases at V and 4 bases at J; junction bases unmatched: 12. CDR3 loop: CASSPSSATSGYNEQFF. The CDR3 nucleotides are TGTGCCAGCAGCCCTAGTTCGGCGACTAGCGGATACAATGAGCAGTTCTTC.

CDR3 protein: CASSPGGSYNEQFF. CDR3 nucleotides: TGTGCCAGTAGCCCAGGTGGGTCCTACAATGAGCAGTTCTTC. The rearrangement uses TRBV19 and TRBJ2-1; D is unresolved. V gave up 6 bases and J gave up 1 base, with 10 bases separating them. Germline CDR1 is LNHDA and CDR2 is SQIVND (reference sequence). The CDR3 consists of 14 residues.

CDR3 sequence: CASSPQGSAGNTIYF. Here the CDR3 DNA reads TGTGCCAGCAGCCCACAGGGATCTGCGGGAAACACCATATATTTT. This chain uses TRBV11-2 with TRBJ1-3, with a weak D call TRBD1 (6 bases). The V and J ends lost 5 bases and 4 bases respectively, with 15 bases between them. Germline CDR1 is SGHAT and CDR2 is FQNNGV. The CDR3 has 15 residues. Drawing the rest from reference TRBV11-2 and TRBJ1-3, the complete variable domain is EAGVAQSPRYKIIEKRQSVAFWCNPISGHATLYWYQQILGQGPKLLIQFQNNGVVDDSQLPKDRFSAERLKGVDSTLKIQPAKLEDSAVYLCASSPQGSAGNTIYFGEGSWLTVV.

CDR3 coding DNA: TGTGCCAGCAGCCTCTCGGCAGGGGGCTCTGGGGCCAACGTCCTGACTTTC. This encodes CASSLSAGGSGANVLTF. The rearrangement links TRBV5-6 to TRBJ2-6, with 7 positions matching TRBD1. After removal of 4 bases from V and 0 bases from J, the junction contained 7 bases not matched to a gene. CDR3 length: 17 residues. The germline V gene encodes CDR1 SGHDT and CDR2 YYEEEE.

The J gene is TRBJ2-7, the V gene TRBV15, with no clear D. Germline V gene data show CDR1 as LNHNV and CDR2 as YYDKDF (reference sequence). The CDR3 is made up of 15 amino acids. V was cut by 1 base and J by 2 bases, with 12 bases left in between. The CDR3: CATSRGEVRPYEQYF. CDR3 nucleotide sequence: TGTGCCACCAGCAGAGGAGAAGTCAGGCCCTACGAGCAGTACTTC.

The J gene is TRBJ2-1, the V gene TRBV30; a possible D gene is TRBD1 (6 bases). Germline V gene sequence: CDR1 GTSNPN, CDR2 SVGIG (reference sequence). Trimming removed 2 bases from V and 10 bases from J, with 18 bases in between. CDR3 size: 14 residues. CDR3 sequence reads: CAWSPGHLTGEQFF. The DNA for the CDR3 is TGTGCCTGGAGTCCGGGACACCTAACTGGGGAGCAGTTCTTC.

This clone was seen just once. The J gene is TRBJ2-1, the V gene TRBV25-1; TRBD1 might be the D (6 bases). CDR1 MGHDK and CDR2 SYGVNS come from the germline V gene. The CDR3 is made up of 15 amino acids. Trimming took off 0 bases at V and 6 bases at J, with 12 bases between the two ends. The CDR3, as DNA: TGTGCCAGCAGTGAATATGGGGGCCACCGCAATGAGCAGTTCTTC. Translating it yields CASSEYGGHRNEQFF. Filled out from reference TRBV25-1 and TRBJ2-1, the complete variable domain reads EADIYQTPRYLVIGTGKKITLECSQTMGHDKMYWYQQDPGMELHLIHYSYGVNSTEKGDLSSESTVSRIRTEHFPLTLESARPSHTSQYLCASSEYGGHRNEQFFGPGTRLTVL.

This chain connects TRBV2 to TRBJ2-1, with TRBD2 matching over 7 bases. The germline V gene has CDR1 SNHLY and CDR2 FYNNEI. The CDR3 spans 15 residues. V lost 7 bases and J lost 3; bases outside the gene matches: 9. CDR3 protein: CASTLGLVNYNEQFF. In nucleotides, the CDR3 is TGTGCCAGCACCTTAGGACTAGTCAACTACAATGAGCAGTTCTTC.

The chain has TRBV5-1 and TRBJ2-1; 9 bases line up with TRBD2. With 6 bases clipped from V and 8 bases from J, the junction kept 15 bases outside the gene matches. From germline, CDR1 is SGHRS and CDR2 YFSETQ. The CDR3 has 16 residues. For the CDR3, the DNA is TGCGCCAGCAATAATAGGGCGGGAGGGCCCGTGGATGAGCAGTTCTTC. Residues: CASNNRAGGPVDEQFF.

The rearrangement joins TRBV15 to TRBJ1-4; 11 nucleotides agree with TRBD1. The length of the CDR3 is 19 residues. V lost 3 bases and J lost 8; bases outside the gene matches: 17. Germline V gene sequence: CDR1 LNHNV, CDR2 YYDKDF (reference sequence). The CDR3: CATSRGQGGAEVRKEKLFF. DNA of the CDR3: TGTGCCACCAGCAGGGGACAGGGGGGCGCGGAAGTACGGAAGGAAAAACTGTTTTTT.

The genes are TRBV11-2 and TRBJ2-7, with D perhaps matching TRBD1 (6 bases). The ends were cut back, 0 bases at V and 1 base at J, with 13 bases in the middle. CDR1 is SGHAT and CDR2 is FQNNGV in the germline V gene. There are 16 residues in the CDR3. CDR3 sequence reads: CASSLENTGNSYEQYF. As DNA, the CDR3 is TGTGCCAGCAGCTTAGAAAATACAGGGAATTCCTACGAGCAGTACTTC.

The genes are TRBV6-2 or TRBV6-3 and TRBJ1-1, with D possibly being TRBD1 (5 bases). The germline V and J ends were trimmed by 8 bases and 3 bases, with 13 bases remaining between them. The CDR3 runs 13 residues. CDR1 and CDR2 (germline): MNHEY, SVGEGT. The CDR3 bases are TGTGCCAGCGGCCGGACACTCTACACTGAAGCTTTCTTT. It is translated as CASGRTLYTEAFF.

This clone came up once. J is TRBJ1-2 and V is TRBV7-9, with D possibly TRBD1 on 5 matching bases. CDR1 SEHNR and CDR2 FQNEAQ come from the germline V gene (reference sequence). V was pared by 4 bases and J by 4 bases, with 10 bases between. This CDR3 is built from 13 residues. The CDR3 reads CASSSTAPYGYTF. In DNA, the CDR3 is TGTGCCAGCAGCTCGACAGCGCCCTATGGCTACACCTTC. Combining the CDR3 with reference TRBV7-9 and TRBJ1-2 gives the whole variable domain DTGVSQNPRHKITKRGQNVTFRCDPISEHNRLYWYRQTLGQGPEFLTYFQNEAQLEKSRLLSDRFSAERPKGSFSTLEIQRTEQGDSAMYLCASSSTAPYGYTFGSGTRLTVV.

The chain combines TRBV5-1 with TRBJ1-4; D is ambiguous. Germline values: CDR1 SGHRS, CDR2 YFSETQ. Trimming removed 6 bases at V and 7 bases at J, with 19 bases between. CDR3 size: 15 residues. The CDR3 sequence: CASTRGLDRAEKLFF. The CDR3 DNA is TGCGCCAGCACCCGGGGTTTAGATCGGGCTGAAAAACTGTTTTTT.

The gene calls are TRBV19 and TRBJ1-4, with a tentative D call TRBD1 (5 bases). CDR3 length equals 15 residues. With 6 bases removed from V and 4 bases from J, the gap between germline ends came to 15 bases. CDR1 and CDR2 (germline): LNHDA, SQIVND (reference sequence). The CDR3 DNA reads TGTGCCAGTAGAGACATGTTGGGGCTTAATGAAAAACTGTTTTTT. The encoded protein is CASRDMLGLNEKLFF.

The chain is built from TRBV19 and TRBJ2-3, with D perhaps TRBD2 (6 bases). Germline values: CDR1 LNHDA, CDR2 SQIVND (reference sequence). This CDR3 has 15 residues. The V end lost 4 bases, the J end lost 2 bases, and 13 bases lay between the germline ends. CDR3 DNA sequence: TGTGCCAGTAGTACCCCTAGCGCAGCCACAGATACGCAGTATTTT. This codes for CASSTPSAATDTQYF.

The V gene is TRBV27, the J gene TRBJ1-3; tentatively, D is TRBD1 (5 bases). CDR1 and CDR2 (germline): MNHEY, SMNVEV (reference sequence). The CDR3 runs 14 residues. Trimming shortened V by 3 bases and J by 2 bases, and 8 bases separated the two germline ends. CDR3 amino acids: CASSLRGTGNTIYF. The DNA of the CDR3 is TGTGCCAGCAGTTTGCGGGGGACTGGAAACACCATATATTTT.

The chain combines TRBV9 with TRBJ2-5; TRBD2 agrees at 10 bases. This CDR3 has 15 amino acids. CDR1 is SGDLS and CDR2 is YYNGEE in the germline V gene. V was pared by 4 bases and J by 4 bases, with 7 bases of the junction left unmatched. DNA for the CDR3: TGTGCCAGCAGCTTGTTAGCGGGGGGCGTAGAGACCCAGTACTTC. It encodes CASSLLAGGVETQYF. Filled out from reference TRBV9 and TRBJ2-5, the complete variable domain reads DSGVTQTPKHLITATGQRVTLRCSPRSGDLSVYWYQQSLDQGLQFLIQYYNGEERAKGNILERFSAQQFPDLHSELNLSSLELGDSALYFCASSLLAGGVETQYFGPGTRLLVL.

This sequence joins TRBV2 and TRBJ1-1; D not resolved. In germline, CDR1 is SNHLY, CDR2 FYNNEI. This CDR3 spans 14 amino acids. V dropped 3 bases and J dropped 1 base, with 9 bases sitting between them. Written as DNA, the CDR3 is TGTGCCAGCAGTGATGAGGGCTCGAACACTGAAGCTTTCTTT. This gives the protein CASSDEGSNTEAFF. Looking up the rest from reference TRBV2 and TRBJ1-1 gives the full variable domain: EPEVTQTPSHQVTQMGQEVILRCVPISNHLYFYWYRQILGQKVEFLVSFYNNEISEKSEIFDDQFSVERPDGSNFTLKIRSTKLEDSAMYFCASSDEGSNTEAFFGQGTRLTVV.

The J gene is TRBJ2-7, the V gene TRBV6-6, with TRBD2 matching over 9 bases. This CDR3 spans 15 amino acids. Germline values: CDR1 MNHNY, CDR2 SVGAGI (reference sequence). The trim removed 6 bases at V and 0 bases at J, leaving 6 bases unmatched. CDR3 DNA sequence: TGTGCCAGCAGCAGCTTAGCGGGAGCCTCCTACGAGCAGTACTTC. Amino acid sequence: CASSSLAGASYEQYF.